These T cell receptor beta chains were read from a single sample in a study of T cell changes during pregnancy in multiple sclerosis. TCRdb's copy holds only in-frame clones and misses some; the assay was immunoSEQ multiplex PCR. This table holds 35,000 to 50,000 clones, approximately 90% found once. The sequencing sample was made of PBMCs (not recorded whether the cells were cultured). Receptors originate from a female donor with multiple sclerosis, enrolled in a pregnancy study. Both conserved end residues are part of each CDR3. D genes are given only for firm matches. Not every row has a clone size; where given, it reads once, few, many or a size class.

d_call clone_size j_call v_call cdr3_nt cdr3_aa
TRBD1 . TRBJ2-7 TRBV29-1 TGCAGCGTAGGGGACAGCTCCTACGAGCAGTACTTC CSVGDSSYEQYF
TRBD2 . TRBJ2-1 TRBV6-6 TGTGCCAGCAGTGACCGGTGGACTAGCGATGAGCAGTTCTTC CASSDRWTSDEQFF
. . TRBJ1-2 TRBV11-1 TGTGCCAGCACCCCTTACGGGGGGGCCAACTATGGCTACACCTTC CASTPYGGANYGYTF
. . TRBJ2-3 TRBV19 TGTGCCAGTGAACCGACCTGGGGCGATACGCAGTATTTT CASEPTWGDTQYF
. . TRBJ1-5 TRBV7-2 TGTGCCAGCAGCTTAAGGGCCGTCAATCAGCCCCAGCATTTT CASSLRAVNQPQHF
TRBD1 . TRBJ1-1 TRBV4-2 TGTGCCAGCAGCCATGATCTTGACAGGGACACTGAAGCTTTCTTT CASSHDLDRDTEAFF
TRBD1 . TRBJ2-7 TRBV7-9 TGTGCCAGCAGCCGACAGGGGAGCTCCTACGAGCAGTACTTC CASSRQGSSYEQYF
TRBD1 . TRBJ1-4 TRBV19 TGTGCCAGTAGTCGGGACAGCCTCAATGAAAAACTGTTTTTT CASSRDSLNEKLFF
. . TRBJ1-5 TRBV27 TGTGCCAGCAAGGGGTTGGGGGCCAATCAGCCCCAGCATTTT CASKGLGANQPQHF
. . TRBJ2-3 TRBV6-1 TGTGCCAGCCGTGGCGGGGAAGGGGCTAGCACAGATACGCAGTATTTT CASRGGEGASTDTQYF
. . TRBJ2-7 TRBV6-1 TGTGCCAGCAGTTCTCACGAGCAGTACTTC CASSSHEQYF
. . TRBJ2-5 TRBV2 TGTGCCAGCAGTCGCCGACAGCTCCAAGAGACCCAGTACTTC CASSRRQLQETQYF
. . TRBJ1-2 TRBV28 TGTGCCAGCAGGTCCGGGATAAACTATGGCTACACCTTC CASRSGINYGYTF
TRBD1 . TRBJ2-1 TRBV6-6 TGTGCCAGCAGCGCGGGACAGGGGGTTTTCAATGAGCAGTTCTTC CASSAGQGVFNEQFF
. . TRBJ2-2 TRBV4-2 TGTGCCAGCAGCCAAGGGCGAGGTGGCACCGGGGAGCTGTTTTTT CASSQGRGGTGELFF
. . TRBJ2-1 TRBV7-2 TGTGCCAGCAGAGTGGGGGGAGTAACCTACAATGAGCAGTTCTTC CASRVGGVTYNEQFF
TRBD2 . TRBJ2-6 TRBV19 TGTGCCAGTAGTATTGTAAGCGGGAGGTCCGGGGCCAACGTCCTGACTTTC CASSIVSGRSGANVLTF
. . TRBJ2-7 TRBV12-5 TGTGCTAGTGGTTTGGACAGGGCCTACGAGCAGTACTTC CASGLDRAYEQYF
. . TRBJ2-6 TRBV19 TGTGCCAGTAGTATGTCCTTCGGCTCTGGGGCCAACGTCCTGACTTTC CASSMSFGSGANVLTF
TRBD2 . TRBJ2-5 TRBV6-1 TGTGCCAGCAGTGAATTGGGAGGGACCCGCGGGGAGACCCAGTACTTC CASSELGGTRGETQYF
. . TRBJ2-1 TRBV19 TGTGCCAGTAGTATAACCCTAAGACTAGTCTACAATGAGCAGTTCTTC CASSITLRLVYNEQFF
. . TRBJ2-1 TRBV9 TGTGCCAGCAGCGTAGACCCGGGTAATGAGCAGTTCTTC CASSVDPGNEQFF
TRBD2 once TRBJ2-1 TRBV19 TGTGCCAGTAGGGGGGCTCGGCTAGCGGGCGATGAGCAGTTCTTC CASRGARLAGDEQFF
. . TRBJ2-6 TRBV19 TGTGCCAGTGGGACCATACGAACAGGGAATGGGGCCAACGTCCTGACTTTC CASGTIRTGNGANVLTF
TRBD2 . TRBJ2-3 TRBV5-1 TGCGCCAGCAGTAAAGGGACTAGAGCAGATACGCAGTATTTT CASSKGTRADTQYF
TRBD1 . TRBJ1-2 TRBV2 TGTGCCAGCGGACAGGAAAATAACTATGGCTACACCTTC CASGQENNYGYTF
TRBD1 . TRBJ2-7 TRBV19 TGTGCCAGTAGTCTCCGGGACAGGGAAGCCTACGAGCAGTACTTC CASSLRDREAYEQYF
TRBD2 . TRBJ2-1 TRBV7-2 TGTGCCAGCAGCTATTGGACTAGCGGGTCCTACAATGAGCAGTTCTTC CASSYWTSGSYNEQFF
. . TRBJ1-1 TRBV4-2 TGTGCCAGCAGCCCCCATTCACAGGGCTGGAACACTGAAGCTTTCTTT CASSPHSQGWNTEAFF
. few TRBJ2-7 TRBV25-1 TGTGCCAGCAGTGAATTTAGCGAGCAGTACTTC CASSEFSEQYF
TRBD1 . TRBJ2-1 TRBV29-1 TGCACCTCCGTGGGGGACAGGGTCCATGAGCAGTTCTTC CTSVGDRVHEQFF
. . TRBJ2-7 TRBV5-1 TGCGCCAGCAACCTAGGACAAGGCCCCTACGAGCAGTACTTC CASNLGQGPYEQYF
. . TRBJ2-3 TRBV7-9 TGTGCCAGCAGCAAGGGACAGCGGGGGAGTGTGCAGTATTTT CASSKGQRGSVQYF
TRBD2 . TRBJ2-1 TRBV30 TGTGCCTGGAGTGTAACTAGCGGGAGGGGAAATGAGCAGTTCTTC CAWSVTSGRGNEQFF
. . TRBJ2-2 TRBV30 TGTGCCTGGAGTGTTGTCCGGGGCGGGGAGCTGTTTTTT CAWSVVRGGELFF
. . TRBJ1-2 TRBV7-9 TGTGCCAGCAGCTTAGACATCCGGGGGCTACATGGCTACACCTTC CASSLDIRGLHGYTF
TRBD2 . TRBJ2-7 TRBV9 TGTGCCAGCAGCGTAGCTGGGGGGGGAGCTTACGAGCAGTACTTC CASSVAGGGAYEQYF
. . TRBJ1-1 TRBV9 TGTGCCAGCAGCGTAGGGCGCCAGGGAGGTACTGAAGCTTTCTTT CASSVGRQGGTEAFF
. once TRBJ1-4 TRBV7-9 TGTGCCAGCAGCTTAGGTCAGGGTCACGAAAAACTGTTTTTT CASSLGQGHEKLFF
. . TRBJ2-5 TRBV7-9 TGTGCCAGCAGCTTAGAGGGGGGACAGACGTACCAAGAGACCCAGTACTTC CASSLEGGQTYQETQYF
. . TRBJ1-1 TRBV15 TGTGCCACCAGCAGAGACTCGGGGGGCACTGAAGCTTTCTTT CATSRDSGGTEAFF
. . TRBJ1-1 TRBV28 TGTGCCAGCAGTACGCCCGGGAGTCGGGGAACTGAAGCTTTCTTT CASSTPGSRGTEAFF
TRBD1 . TRBJ2-5 TRBV19 TGTGCCAGTAGTATAGCAGGGGGCACAGAGACCCAGTACTTC CASSIAGGTETQYF
. . TRBJ2-1 TRBV2 TGTGCCAGCAGTGAAGTTCTTGGGGTCAATGAGCAGTTCTTC CASSEVLGVNEQFF
TRBD1 . TRBJ2-7 TRBV19 TGTGCCAGTAGTATTAGTTTGGGACAGGGTATTTTGTCCTACGAGCAGTACTTC CASSISLGQGILSYEQYF
. . TRBJ2-3 TRBV7-6 TGTGCCAGCAGCATAACGGACCAAGGGACAGATACGCAGTATTTT CASSITDQGTDTQYF
. few TRBJ1-5 TRBV5-1 TGCGCCAGCAGCTTTAATAGCAATCAGCCCCAGCATTTT CASSFNSNQPQHF